This T cell receptor beta chain was captured by sequencing in a study of Tregs in tolerant kidney transplant recipients. Trimming shortened V by 6 bases and J by 4 bases, and 18 bases separated the two germline ends. Germline values: CDR1 LNHNV, CDR2 YYDKDF (reference sequence). The CDR3 sequence is 15 residues long. Produced via immunoSEQ multiplex PCR; TCRdb's table is partial and in-frame only. The table includes fewer than 20,000 clones, less than 80% detected once. Turning to this clone: Its specificity is not known.

The TCR originated in a human donor in good health. Sequencing input: Tregs from blood cultured with allogeneic cells. The genes are TRBV15 and TRBJ2-5; no definite D call. The CDR3 DNA reads TGTGCCACCAGTACCGGCGGCAGGAGAACAGAGACCCAGTACTTC. Translation gives CATSTGGRRTETQYF.